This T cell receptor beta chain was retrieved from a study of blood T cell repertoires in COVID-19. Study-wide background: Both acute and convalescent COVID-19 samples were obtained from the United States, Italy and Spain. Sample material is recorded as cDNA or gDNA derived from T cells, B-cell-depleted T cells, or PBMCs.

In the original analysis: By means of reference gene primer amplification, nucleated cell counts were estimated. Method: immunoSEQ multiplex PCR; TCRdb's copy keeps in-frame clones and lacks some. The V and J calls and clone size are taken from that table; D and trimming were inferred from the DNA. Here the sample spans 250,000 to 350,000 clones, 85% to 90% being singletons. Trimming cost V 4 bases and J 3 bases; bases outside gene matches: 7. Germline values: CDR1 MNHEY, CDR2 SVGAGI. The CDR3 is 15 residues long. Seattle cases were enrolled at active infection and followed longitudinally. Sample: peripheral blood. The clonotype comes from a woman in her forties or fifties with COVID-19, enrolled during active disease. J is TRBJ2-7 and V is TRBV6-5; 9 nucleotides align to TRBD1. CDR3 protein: CASSSWTGANYEQYF. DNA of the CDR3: TGTGCCAGCAGTTCCTGGACAGGGGCAAACTACGAGCAGTACTTC.